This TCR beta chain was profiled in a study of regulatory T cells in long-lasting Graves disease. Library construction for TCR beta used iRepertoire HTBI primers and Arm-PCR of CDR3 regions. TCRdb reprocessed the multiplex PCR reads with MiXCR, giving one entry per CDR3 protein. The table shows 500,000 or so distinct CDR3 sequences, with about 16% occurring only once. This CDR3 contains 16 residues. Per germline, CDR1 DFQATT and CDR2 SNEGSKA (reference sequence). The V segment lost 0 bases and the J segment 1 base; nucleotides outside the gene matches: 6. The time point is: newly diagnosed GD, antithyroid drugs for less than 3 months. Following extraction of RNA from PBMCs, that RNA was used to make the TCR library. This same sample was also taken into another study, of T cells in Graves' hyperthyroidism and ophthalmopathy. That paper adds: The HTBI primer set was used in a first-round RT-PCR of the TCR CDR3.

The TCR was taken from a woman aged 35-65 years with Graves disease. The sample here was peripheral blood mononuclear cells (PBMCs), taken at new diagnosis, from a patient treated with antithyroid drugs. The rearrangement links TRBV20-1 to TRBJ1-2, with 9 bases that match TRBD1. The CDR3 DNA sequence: TGCAGTGCTAGAGAGGGGACAGGGACTTTTAACTATGGCTACACCTTC. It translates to CSAREGTGTFNYGYTF.